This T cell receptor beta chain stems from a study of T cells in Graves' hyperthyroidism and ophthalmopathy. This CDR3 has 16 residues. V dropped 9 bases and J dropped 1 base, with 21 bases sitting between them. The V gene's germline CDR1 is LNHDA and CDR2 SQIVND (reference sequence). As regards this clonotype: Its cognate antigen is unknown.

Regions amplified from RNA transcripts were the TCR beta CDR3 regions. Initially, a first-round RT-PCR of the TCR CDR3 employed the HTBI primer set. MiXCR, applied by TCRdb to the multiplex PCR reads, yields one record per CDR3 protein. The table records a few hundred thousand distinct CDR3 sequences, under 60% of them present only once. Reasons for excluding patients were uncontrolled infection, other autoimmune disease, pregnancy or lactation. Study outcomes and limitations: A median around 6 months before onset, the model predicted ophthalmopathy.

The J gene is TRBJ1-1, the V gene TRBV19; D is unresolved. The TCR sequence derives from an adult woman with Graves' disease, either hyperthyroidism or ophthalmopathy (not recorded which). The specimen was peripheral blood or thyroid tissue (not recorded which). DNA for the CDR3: TGTGCCAGCAGCTTAGGCCCGCAGTTAACGAACACTGAAGCTTTCTTT. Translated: CASSLGPQLTNTEAFF.